This is a list of T cell receptor beta chains from one sample in a study of blood T cell repertoires in COVID-19. TCRdb's copy holds only in-frame clones and misses some; the assay was immunoSEQ multiplex PCR. The repertoire holds about 240,000 clones, with around 83% as singletons. Sequenced input: peripheral blood. The receptors shown here come from a young woman with acute or convalescent COVID-19. Each CDR3 is given with its conserved first and last residue. D genes are given only for firm matches. Not all rows give a size; the values are once, few, many and, for expanded clones, a class.

>many|TRBV9|TRBD2|TRBJ2-2
TGTGCCAGCAGCGCGCAGACTAGCGGGATATCGGCCGGGGAGCTGTTTTTT
CASSAQTSGISAGELFF
>NA|TRBV6-6|NA|TRBJ2-1
TGTGCCAGCAGCGGAGAGGTCTACAATGAGCAGTTCTTC
CASSGEVYNEQFF
>NA|TRBV10-3|TRBD2|TRBJ2-3
TGTGCCACCGATGGGACTAGCGATACGCAGTATTTT
CATDGTSDTQYF
>NA|TRBV27|NA|TRBJ1-2
TGTGCCAGCAGTTTATCATGGCAGGGCAACTATGGCTACACCTTC
CASSLSWQGNYGYTF
>NA|TRBV6-5|NA|TRBJ1-4
TGTGCCAGCACCCACGGGGGGACTAATGAAAAACTGTTTTTT
CASTHGGTNEKLFF
>NA|TRBV4-1|TRBD2|TRBJ2-1
TGCGCCAGCAGCCAAGAGACTAGCGGGAGTTTCTACAATGAGCAGTTCTTC
CASSQETSGSFYNEQFF
>NA|TRBV5-1|NA|TRBJ1-6
TGCGCCAGCAGCTTATCAGGGTTAGGGGCACCCCTCCACTTT
CASSLSGLGAPLHF
>once|TRBV10-3|TRBD1|TRBJ2-7
TGTGCCATCAGCCCGGGACAGGGTTTTTACGAGCAGTACTTC
CAISPGQGFYEQYF
>once|TRBV6-2/TRBV6-3|TRBD1|TRBJ1-1
TGTGCCAGCAGTCACAGGGGGCTTGAAGCTTTCTTT
CASSHRGLEAFF
>NA|TRBV5-1|NA|TRBJ2-2
TGCGCCAGCAGCTTAAGCGGCTTCGGGGAGCTGTTTTTT
CASSLSGFGELFF
>NA|TRBV5-1|TRBD1|TRBJ1-1
TGCGCCAGCAGCTTCCTTTTCACGGGACAGGAGAACACTGAAGCTTTCTTT
CASSFLFTGQENTEAFF